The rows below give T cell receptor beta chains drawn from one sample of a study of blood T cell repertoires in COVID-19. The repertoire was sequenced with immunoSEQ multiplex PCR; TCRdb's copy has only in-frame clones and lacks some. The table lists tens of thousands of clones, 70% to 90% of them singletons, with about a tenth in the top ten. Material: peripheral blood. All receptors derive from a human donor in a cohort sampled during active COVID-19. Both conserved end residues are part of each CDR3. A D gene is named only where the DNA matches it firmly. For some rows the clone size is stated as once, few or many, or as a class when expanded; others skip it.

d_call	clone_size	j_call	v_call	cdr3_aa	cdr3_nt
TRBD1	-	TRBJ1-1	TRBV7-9	CASSFSGTDLEAFF	TGTGCCAGCAGCTTCTCCGGGACAGACCTTGAAGCTTTCTTT
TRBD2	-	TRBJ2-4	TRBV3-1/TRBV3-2	CASSQGLAGGLSKNIQYF	TGTGCCAGCAGCCAAGGACTAGCGGGAGGCCTGTCCAAAAACATTCAGTACTTC
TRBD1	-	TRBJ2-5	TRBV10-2	CASGEDRGEETQYF	TGCGCCAGCGGGGAAGACAGGGGGGAAGAGACCCAGTACTTC
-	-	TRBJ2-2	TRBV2	CASSEAGGRANTGELFF	TGTGCCAGCAGTGAAGCAGGTGGCAGGGCGAACACCGGGGAGCTGTTTTTT
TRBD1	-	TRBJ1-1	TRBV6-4	CASSAQTGGFTEAFF	TGTGCCAGCAGTGCCCAGACAGGGGGCTTCACTGAAGCTTTCTTT
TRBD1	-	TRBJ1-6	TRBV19	CASSVQGGSPLHF	TGTGCCAGTAGTGTGCAGGGGGGCTCACCCCTCCACTTT
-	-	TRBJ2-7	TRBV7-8	CASSVMAGRSSYEQYF	TGTGCCAGCAGCGTAATGGCAGGGAGGAGCTCCTACGAGCAGTACTTC
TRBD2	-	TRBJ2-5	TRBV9	CASSVGGLAGAQETQYF	TGTGCCAGCAGCGTAGGGGGACTAGCGGGAGCCCAAGAGACCCAGTACTTC
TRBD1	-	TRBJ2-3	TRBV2	CASNPPDREPDTQYF	TGTGCCAGCAACCCTCCGGACAGGGAGCCAGATACGCAGTATTTT
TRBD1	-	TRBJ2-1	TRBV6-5	CATGAGTATYNEQFF	TGTGCCACAGGGGCCGGGACAGCAACCTACAATGAGCAGTTCTTC
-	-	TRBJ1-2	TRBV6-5	CASSRSESGYTF	TGTGCCAGCAGTCGGTCCGAGAGTGGCTACACCTTC
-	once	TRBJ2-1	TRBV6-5	CASSPQRSSYNEQFF	TGTGCCAGCAGTCCACAGCGGAGCTCCTACAATGAGCAGTTCTTC
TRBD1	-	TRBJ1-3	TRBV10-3	CAISEPDRVGGNTIYF	TGTGCCATCAGTGAGCCTGACAGGGTAGGCGGAAACACCATATATTTT
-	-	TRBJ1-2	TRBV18	CASSPPRKVSNYGYTF	TGTGCCAGCTCACCACCGAGGAAAGTCAGTAACTATGGCTACACCTTC
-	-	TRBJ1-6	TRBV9	CASSAGDYSPLHF	TGTGCCAGCAGCGCGGGAGACTATTCACCCCTCCACTTT
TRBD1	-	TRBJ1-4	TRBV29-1	CSVGKGAGEKLFF	TGCAGCGTTGGAAAGGGGGCGGGAGAAAAACTGTTTTTT
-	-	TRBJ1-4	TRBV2	CASRADREKLFF	TGTGCCAGCAGGGCTGATCGTGAAAAACTGTTTTTT
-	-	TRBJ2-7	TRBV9	CASSGLLSYEQYF	TGTGCCAGCAGCGGCCTACTCTCCTACGAGCAGTACTTC
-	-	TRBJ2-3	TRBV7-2	CASSSRLMGSTQYF	TGTGCCAGCAGCTCCCGACTGATGGGGAGTACGCAGTATTTT
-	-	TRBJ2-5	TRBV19	CASSISAGMRKTQYF	TGTGCCAGTAGTATCAGCGCGGGAATGAGAAAGACCCAGTACTTC
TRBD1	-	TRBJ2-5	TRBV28	CASRDGQGLETQYF	TGTGCCAGCAGGGACGGACAGGGCTTGGAGACCCAGTACTTC
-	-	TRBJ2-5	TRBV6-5	CASRVGVQETQYF	TGTGCCAGCAGAGTCGGAGTCCAAGAGACCCAGTACTTC
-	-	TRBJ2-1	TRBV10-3	CAISESSTYEQFF	TGTGCCATCAGTGAGTCGAGCACGTATGAGCAGTTCTTC
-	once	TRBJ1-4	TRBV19	CASREGVEEKLFF	TGTGCCAGTAGGGAGGGCGTCGAAGAAAAACTGTTTTTT
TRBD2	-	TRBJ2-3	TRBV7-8	CASSLWSGSPDTQYF	TGTGCCAGCAGCTTATGGAGCGGGAGCCCAGATACGCAGTATTTT
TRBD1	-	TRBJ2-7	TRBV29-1	CSGGTGIYEQYF	TGCAGCGGCGGGACAGGGATATACGAGCAGTACTTC
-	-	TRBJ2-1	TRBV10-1	CASSEQTANNEQFF	TGCGCCAGCAGTGAGCAGACAGCAAACAATGAGCAGTTCTTC
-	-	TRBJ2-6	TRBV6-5	CASRGTFSGANVLTF	TGTGCCAGCAGGGGGACTTTTTCTGGGGCCAACGTCCTGACTTTC
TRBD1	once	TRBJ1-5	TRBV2	CASSGGQGGYQPQHF	TGTGCCAGCAGTGGTGGACAGGGAGGCTATCAGCCCCAGCATTTT
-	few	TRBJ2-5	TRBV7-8	CASSPLTGAETQYF	TGTGCCAGCAGCCCGCTAACTGGGGCCGAGACCCAGTACTTC
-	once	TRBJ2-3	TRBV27	CASSLDGSTDTQYF	TGTGCCAGCAGTTTAGACGGGAGCACAGATACGCAGTATTTT
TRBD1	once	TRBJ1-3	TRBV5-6	CASSTDRGPRDTIYF	TGTGCCAGCAGCACGGACAGGGGGCCCAGGGACACCATATATTTT
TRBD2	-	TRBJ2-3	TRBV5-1	CASSQSGSPSDTQYF	TGCGCCAGCAGCCAGAGCGGGAGTCCGTCAGATACGCAGTATTTT
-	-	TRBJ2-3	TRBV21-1	CASYLSCVPDTQYF	TGTGCCAGCTACCTTTCCTGCGTTCCAGATACGCAGTATTTT
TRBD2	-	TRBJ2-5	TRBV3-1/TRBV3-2	CASSQDSIAGGQSVETQYF	TGTGCCAGCAGCCAAGATTCGATAGCGGGGGGCCAAAGTGTAGAGACCCAGTACTTC
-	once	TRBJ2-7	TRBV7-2	CASSLMSGVAYEQYF	TGTGCCAGCAGCTTAATGTCAGGGGTAGCCTACGAGCAGTACTTC
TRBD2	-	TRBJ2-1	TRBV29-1	CSGRTSSTNNEQFF	TGCAGCGGACGGACTAGCTCGACCAACAATGAGCAGTTCTTC
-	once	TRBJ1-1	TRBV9	CASSERPGTEAFF	TGTGCCAGCAGCGAACGTCCGGGCACTGAAGCTTTCTTT
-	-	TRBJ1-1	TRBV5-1	CASRTPDSLNTEAFF	TGCGCCAGCAGAACCCCCGACTCCCTGAACACTGAAGCTTTCTTT